This TCR beta chain came from a study of T cell repertoires in cytomegalovirus infection. CDR3 size: 13 residues. In germline, CDR1 is SQVTM, CDR2 ANQGSEA. The V end lost 3 bases, the J end lost 5 bases, and 10 bases lay between the germline ends. TCRdb analysed the reads with MiXCR anew, one entry per CDR3 protein. Of about 400,000 distinct CDR3 sequences in the sample, about 35% were seen once. On this clonotype: The antigen remains unidentified.

The J gene is TRBJ2-2, the V gene TRBV29-1, with D maybe TRBD1 (6 bases). This clonotype was sampled from a human donor in good health (CMV status not recorded). Some clones in this sample may be carry-over from other donors' samples. Material: cultured PBMCs, obtained from culture after CMV antigen stimulation. This chain's CDR3 is CSVDTGNTGELFF. The CDR3, as DNA: TGCAGCGTTGATACAGGGAATACCGGGGAGCTGTTTTTT.